The 12 T cell receptor beta chains presented below share a single source sample, sequenced in a study of response to subunit inactivated influenza vaccine. MiXCR was run by TCRdb on the RT-PCR reads, yielding one entry per CDR3 protein. Of some 550,000 distinct CDR3 sequences listed, under 25% were seen once; the top ten hold approximately 2.9%. The same data also contributed to another study, on T cells expressing NK-cell markers. As reported in that work: The authors made TCR beta cDNA libraries by 5'RACE template switching. This switching added a universal primer site and UMIs.

The sample in question was CD4+ T cells sorted from PBMCs, obtained about 11 days after vaccination. The receptors here all came from a man in his forties or fifties who received an inactivated influenza vaccine.

Only a few counts were recorded for this clonotype. The rearrangement joins TRBV11-2 to TRBJ1-4; no clear D. Germline V CDR1 and CDR2: SGHAT, FQNNGV. The CDR3 loop spans 17 amino acids. Trimming pared 0 bases from V and 3 bases from J, leaving 14 bases between. The CDR3 reads CASSLDPPYGANEKLFF. The DNA for the CDR3 is TGTGCCAGCAGCTTAGACCCTCCATATGGGGCTAATGAAAAACTGTTTTTT.

This chain joins TRBV20-1 and TRBJ2-1; TRBD1 is a possible D gene (5 bases). Per the germline V gene, CDR1 is DFQATT and CDR2 is SNEGSKA (reference sequence). The CDR3 has 15 amino acids. Trimming stripped 5 bases from V and 4 bases from J, with 18 bases between. For the CDR3, the DNA is TGCAGTGCTCGCCTGGGGCCAATAATTTACAATGAGCAGTTCTTC. It yields the protein CSARLGPIIYNEQFF.

The chain has TRBV5-1 and TRBJ2-2; D possibly corresponds to TRBD2 (6 bases). This CDR3 comprises 15 residues. Trimming pared 1 base from V and 6 bases from J, leaving 13 bases between. Per the germline V gene, CDR1 is SGHRS and CDR2 is YFSETQ. Written as DNA, the CDR3 is TGCGCCAGCAGCTTGATGGGGACTGAGTCCGGGGAGCTGTTTTTT. Protein sequence: CASSLMGTESGELFF.

This clonotype was picked up a small number of times. The limits of the CDR3 on the DNA are not certain, so only TCRdb's listed CDR3 is given. The rearrangement uses TRBV11-2 and TRBJ1-2; no DNA check was done on the table's D call, TRBD1. CDR1 is SGHAT, CDR2 FQNNGV, per germline. The CDR3 comprises 19 residues, both ends counted. CDR3 loop: CASSFGGGYGYTFGSGTRF.

This clonotype occurred a few times. The V gene is TRBV29-1, the J gene TRBJ2-2, with D perhaps matching TRBD1 (6 bases). The germline V gene has CDR1 SQVTM and CDR2 ANQGSEA. CDR3 size: 11 residues. The ends were cut back, 4 bases at V and 6 bases at J, with 6 bases in the middle. The CDR3 bases are TGCAGCGTTGCAGGGGCCGGGGAGCTGTTTTTT. As protein: CSVAGAGELFF.

The J gene is TRBJ1-2, the V gene TRBV20-1; TRBD1 is a possible D gene (5 bases). Germline CDR1 is DFQATT and CDR2 is SNEGSKA (reference sequence). The CDR3 is 13 amino acids. The ends were cut back, 3 bases at V and 1 base at J, with 9 bases in the middle. The CDR3 sequence: CSASRVGNYGYTF. CDR3 in DNA: TGCAGTGCTAGCAGGGTGGGTAACTATGGCTACACCTTC.

V and J are TRBV20-1 and TRBJ2-6, with D uncertain. There are 17 residues in the CDR3. Germline assignment: CDR1 DFQATT and CDR2 SNEGSKA (reference sequence). V was trimmed by 1 base and J by 1 base, leaving 14 bases between them. The CDR3 DNA reads as TGCAGTGCTAGAGCTGGAAAAGAACAGTCTGGGGCCAACGTCCTGACTTTC. It specifies CSARAGKEQSGANVLTF.

A word on this clonotype: The junction and the germline gene differ at one end; a read error may be behind it. The chain couples TRBV4-2 to TRBJ2-2; perhaps TRBD1 as D (6 bases). The germline V gene encodes CDR1 LGHNA and CDR2 YNFKEQ. The CDR3 totals 18 residues. CDR3 loop: CGSSQAKGGKFNTGELFF. The CDR3 bases are TGTGGCAGCAGCCAAGCAAAAGGGGGAAAGTTCAACACCGGGGAGCTGTTTTTT.

The CDR3: CASSPIDPGQPGETQYF. Written as DNA, the CDR3 is TGTGCCAGCAGCCCTATCGACCCGGGACAGCCGGGAGAGACCCAGTACTTC. The rearrangement links TRBV4-2 to TRBJ2-5, with TRBD1 matching over 7 bases. The length of the CDR3 is 17 residues. The germline gives CDR1 LGHNA, CDR2 YNFKEQ. The V and J ends lost 4 bases and 4 bases, in that order; junction bases with no gene match: 15.

V is TRBV4-1 and J is TRBJ2-7, with 11 positions matching TRBD2. The germline V gene encodes CDR1 MGHRA and CDR2 YSYEKL. J lost 10 bases, V lost 1 base, and 9 bases had no gene match. This CDR3 region has 15 residues. The CDR3, as DNA: TGCGCCAGCAGCCAAGGACTAGCGGGAACCGGGGTACAGTACTTC. This gives the protein CASSQGLAGTGVQYF.

The rearrangement links TRBV27 to TRBJ1-6, with no clear D. Per germline, CDR1 MNHEY and CDR2 SMNVEV (reference sequence). This CDR3 has 16 residues. Trimming pared 5 bases from V and 0 bases from J, leaving 11 bases between. CDR3 region: CASSPKFGSYNSPLHF. As DNA, the CDR3 is TGTGCCAGCAGTCCCAAGTTCGGCTCCTATAATTCACCCCTCCACTTT.

This clonotype came up once. The chain employs TRBV6-2 or TRBV6-3 and TRBJ2-1; 10 bases fit TRBD2. Losses at the gene ends were 8 bases for V and 4 bases for J; bases not matched to a gene: 5. The germline gives CDR1 MNHEY, CDR2 SVGEGT. This CDR3 contains 14 residues. CDR3 residues: CASASLAGYNEQFF. In DNA, the CDR3 is TGTGCCAGCGCCTCACTAGCGGGGTACAATGAGCAGTTCTTC.